The subject of this entry is one T cell receptor beta chain. Method: immunoSEQ multiplex PCR; TCRdb's copy keeps in-frame clones and lacks some. The repertoire consists of about 83,000 clones, with around nine tenths occurring once and the leading ten covering roughly 8%. This CDR3 contains 13 residues. V was clipped by 3 bases and J by 7 bases, with 10 bases between them. Germline assignment: CDR1 KGHDR and CDR2 SFDVKD. These data belong to a study of blood T cell repertoires in COVID-19. This rearrangement joins TRBV24-1 to TRBJ2-3; D call uncertain. The sequence was collected from a man older than 75 with active or convalescent COVID-19. The specimen was peripheral blood. The CDR3 bases are TGTGCCACCAGTGATGCGATGAGTCATACGCAGTATTTT. Translated, it gives CATSDAMSHTQYF.